Following are 32 T cell receptor beta chains from one sample sequenced in a study of cytomegalovirus exposure and HLA in healthy donors. Both 60 Vbeta primers and 13 Jbeta primers went into the PCR. Some clones are missing from TCRdb's copy, which holds only in-frame ones; the method was immunoSEQ multiplex PCR. The data show 100,000 or so clones, roughly 78% seen once. Sequencing used PBMCs. Receptors were obtained from a woman in her thirties or forties in good health and CMV-seropositive.

The chain recombines TRBV18 with TRBJ1-3; possibly TRBD1 for D (6 bases). The V and J ends lost 6 bases and 0 bases respectively, with 15 bases between them. CDR1 and CDR2 (germline): KGHSH, LQKENI. The CDR3 runs 16 residues. The CDR3 DNA reads as TGTGCCAGCTCCATCTCCGGCAGGGGCTCTGGAAACACCATATATTTT. Translated: CASSISGRGSGNTIYF.

This clone occurred a few times. The same CDR3 also results from other DNA sequences found in this sample. The chain employs TRBV7-9 and TRBJ2-7; D is uncertain. V was clipped by 3 bases and J by 3 bases, with 6 bases between them. The CDR3 is 12 residues long. Germline lookup yields CDR1 SEHNR and CDR2 FQNEAQ (reference sequence). The CDR3 sequence is CASSLRNYEQYF. The CDR3 bases are TGTGCCAGCAGCTTGAGAAACTACGAGCAGTACTTC.

The gene calls are TRBV4-3 and TRBJ2-5; 9 bases fit TRBD2. CDR3 size: 16 residues. Losses at the gene ends were 0 bases for V and 1 base for J; bases not matched to a gene: 3. CDR1 and CDR2 (germline): LGHNA, YSLEER. Here the CDR3 DNA reads TGCGCCAGCAGCCAAGACGGCGGGGGGGGCCAAGAGACCCAGTACTTC. As protein: CASSQDGGGGQETQYF.

This chain connects TRBV6-6 to TRBJ2-7; the match to TRBD1 covers 7 bases. CDR3 length: 12 residues. Germline trimming cut 6 bases from V and 3 bases from J; bases unmatched to any gene: 2. CDR1 MNHNY and CDR2 SVGAGI come from the germline V gene (reference sequence). CDR3 coding DNA: TGTGCCAGCAGACAGGGGTTCTACGAGCAGTACTTC. Translating it yields CASRQGFYEQYF.

This chain uses TRBV2 with TRBJ2-5; tentative D call: TRBD1 (5 bases). The DNA matches TRBJ2-7 better at its end, which makes the J call doubtful. The CDR3 has 14 amino acids. Germline-derived CDR1 and CDR2 are SNHLY and FYNNEI. This chain's CDR3 is CASRSGARQGEQYF. DNA for the CDR3: TGTGCCAGCCGGTCTGGGGCCCGTCAGGGCGAGCAGTACTTC.

The rearrangement links TRBV30 to TRBJ1-4, with D maybe TRBD1 (6 bases). This CDR3 region has 13 residues. V was cut by 4 bases and J by 5 bases, with 11 bases left in between. Germline CDR1 is GTSNPN and CDR2 is SVGIG (reference sequence). This CDR3 reads CAWNGGPNEKLFF. In DNA form, the CDR3 reads TGTGCCTGGAACGGGGGGCCGAATGAAAAACTGTTTTTT.

This clone came up once. The chain has TRBV27 and TRBJ2-7; a possible D gene is TRBD1 (6 bases). Trimming stripped 7 bases from V and 7 bases from J, with 17 bases between. There are 13 residues in the CDR3. Germline CDR1 MNHEY, CDR2 SMNVEV (reference sequence). CDR3 DNA: TGTGCCAGCATCGGGACACCTTACGAGGAGCAGTACTTC. It encodes CASIGTPYEEQYF.

The table lists this clone with a few counts. J is TRBJ1-6 and V is TRBV19; no clear D gene. The CDR3 is 14 amino acids. Per germline, CDR1 LNHDA and CDR2 SQIVND (reference sequence). The germline V and J ends were trimmed by 0 bases and 7 bases, with 7 bases remaining between them. The chain's CDR3 is CASSIDLQNSPLHF. The CDR3 coding sequence is TGTGCCAGTAGTATAGATCTACAGAATTCACCCCTCCACTTT.

This chain links TRBV7-3 with TRBJ2-1; TRBD1 matches 8 bases. CDR1 is SGHTA, CDR2 FQGTGA, per germline. The CDR3 is 15 residues long. Trimming took 4 bases from V and 6 from J; bases not matched to a gene: 8. The CDR3 reads CASSSQGARGNEQFF. As DNA, the CDR3 is TGTGCCAGCAGCTCCCAGGGGGCTAGGGGCAATGAGCAGTTCTTC.

Turning to this clone: This CDR3 is also generated by other DNA sequences in the sample. V usage is TRBV7-2 and J usage is TRBJ1-3, with D uncertain. Trimming took off 1 base at V and 4 bases at J, with 14 bases between the two ends. Germline CDR1 and CDR2: SGHTA and FQGNSA. This CDR3 spans 16 amino acids. The CDR3: CASSLGVGRLGNTIYF. In DNA form, the CDR3 reads TGTGCCAGCAGCTTAGGCGTCGGCAGGCTGGGAAACACCATATATTTT.

The CDR3 DNA reads as TGCGCCAGCAGCCAAGGAGAGACAGGGATCCAAGAGACCCAGTACTTC. Translated: CASSQGETGIQETQYF. The chain employs TRBV4-1 and TRBJ2-5, with TRBD1 identical over 7 bases. Per the germline V gene, CDR1 is MGHRA and CDR2 is YSYEKL. The CDR3 has 16 amino acids. Trimming cost V 1 base and J 1 base; bases outside gene matches: 6.

This chain uses TRBV7-3 with TRBJ2-3; 11 bases are a match to TRBD2. From germline, CDR1 is SGHTA and CDR2 FQGTGA. Trimming cost V 3 bases and J 2 bases; bases outside gene matches: 4. The CDR3 is 16 residues long. The CDR3, as DNA: TGTGCCAGCAGCTTGGGACTAGCGGTATACACAGATACGCAGTATTTT. It translates to CASSLGLAVYTDTQYF.

The chain has TRBV10-3 and TRBJ2-1, with a weak D call TRBD1 (6 bases). V was clipped by 4 bases and J by 5 bases, with 12 bases between them. In germline, CDR1 is ENHRY, CDR2 SYGVKD. The CDR3 covers 14 residues. The CDR3 loop reads CAISGGLIDNEQFF. The CDR3 region has the DNA TGTGCCATCAGTGGGGGGCTCATAGACAATGAGCAGTTCTTC.

The V call is TRBV7-9, the J call TRBJ2-3, with unresolved D. Germline V gives CDR1 SEHNR, CDR2 FQNEAQ (reference sequence). V shed 5 bases and J shed 4 bases, with 10 bases lying between them. The CDR3 totals 13 residues. CDR3 residues: CASSLLTSDTQYF. For the CDR3, the DNA is TGTGCCAGCAGCCTGCTTACTTCAGATACGCAGTATTTT.

The chain combines TRBV11-3 with TRBJ2-2; 11 nucleotides align to TRBD2. Germline V gives CDR1 SGHNT, CDR2 YENEEA. V dropped 4 bases and J dropped 3; count of bases not matched to a gene: 7. The CDR3 covers 17 residues. The CDR3 is CASSYGLSGRDTGELFF. The DNA for the CDR3 is TGTGCCAGCAGCTACGGCCTTAGCGGGAGGGACACCGGGGAGCTGTTTTTT.

The chain uses TRBV7-3 and TRBJ2-3; TRBD2 matches at 10 bases. The CDR3 loop spans 16 amino acids. Germline values: CDR1 SGHTA, CDR2 FQGTGA. V lost 2 bases, J lost 6 bases, and 8 bases stayed unmatched. The CDR3 DNA reads as TGTGCCAGCAGCTTAGGTGGGGGACTAGCGCGGGATACGCAGTATTTT. Its protein is CASSLGGGLARDTQYF.

In its sample, this clone was seen a few times. The rearrangement links TRBV11-2 to TRBJ2-7; 8 bases fit TRBD2. The CDR3 runs 16 residues. Germline-derived CDR1 and CDR2 are SGHAT and FQNNGV. The junction had 6 bases not matched to a gene; V was cut back by 2 bases and J by 0 bases. DNA of the CDR3: TGTGCCAGCAGCTTATCCTCCAGCGGGAGCTCCTACGAGCAGTACTTC. It translates to CASSLSSSGSSYEQYF.

This clone was counted a single time. The chain is built from TRBV7-9 and TRBJ2-7; 16 nucleotides align to TRBD2. This CDR3 is 16 amino acids long. V lost 5 bases and J lost 9; bases outside the gene matches: 10. Germline-derived CDR1 and CDR2 are SEHNR and FQNEAQ (reference sequence). This CDR3 reads CASSRVGLAGGLGQYF. The CDR3 nucleotides read TGTGCCAGCAGCCGCGTGGGACTAGCGGGAGGGCTCGGGCAGTACTTC. Combining the CDR3 with reference TRBV7-9 and TRBJ2-7 gives the whole variable domain DTGVSQNPRHKITKRGQNVTFRCDPISEHNRLYWYRQTLGQGPEFLTYFQNEAQLEKSRLLSDRFSAERPKGSFSTLEIQRTEQGDSAMYLCASSRVGLAGGLGQYFGPGTRLTVT.

This clone was seen more than once but under ten times. The chain uses TRBV28 and TRBJ1-2; D gene unclear. CDR3 length: 17 residues. Germline loops: CDR1 MDHEN, CDR2 SYDVKM. The ends were cut back, 5 bases at V and 4 bases at J, with 23 bases in the middle. The CDR3 region is CASSTQIMSVVGYGYTF. In nucleotides, the CDR3 is TGTGCCAGCAGTACCCAAATAATGAGTGTTGTTGGCTATGGCTACACCTTC.

V and J are TRBV25-1 and TRBJ2-1; D call uncertain. Looked up from germline, CDR1 is MGHDK and CDR2 is SYGVNS. The germline V and J ends were trimmed by 5 bases and 5 bases, with 4 bases remaining between them. The length of the CDR3 is 11 residues. CDR3 DNA: TGTGCCAGCAGTCCCAACAATGAGCAGTTCTTC. Encoded protein: CASSPNNEQFF.

The chain links TRBV4-3 to TRBJ2-3, with 8 bases identical to TRBD2. The CDR3 is 17 residues long. Losses at the gene ends were 0 bases for V and 3 bases for J; bases not matched to a gene: 8. Germline-derived CDR1 and CDR2 are LGHNA and YSLEER. The DNA of the CDR3 is TGCGCCAGCAGCCAAGATCCCACCGGGAGGGAAACAGATACGCAGTATTTT. It yields the protein CASSQDPTGRETDTQYF.

This sequence joins TRBV5-4 and TRBJ1-1; D is unresolved. This CDR3 spans 14 amino acids. Looked up from germline, CDR1 is SGHNT and CDR2 is YYREEE (reference sequence). Trimming removed 0 bases at V and 1 base at J, with 7 bases between. The CDR3 loop is CASSLEWRNTEAFF. The CDR3 DNA reads TGTGCCAGCAGCTTGGAGTGGAGGAACACTGAAGCTTTCTTT.

V and J are TRBV7-2 and TRBJ1-1, with D uncertain. Germline V gene data show CDR1 as SGHTA and CDR2 as FQGNSA. The V gene lost 4 bases and the J gene lost 0 bases, with 6 bases spanning the gap. There are 13 residues in the CDR3. The CDR3 DNA follows: TGTGCCAGCAGCTCAGGAATGAACACTGAAGCTTTCTTT. Protein: CASSSGMNTEAFF. Full variable domain (outside the CDR3, taken from reference TRBV7-2 and TRBJ1-1): GAGVSQSPSNKVTEKGKDVELRCDPISGHTALYWYRQSLGQGLEFLIYFQGNSAPDKSGLPSDRFSAERTGGSVSTLTIQRTQQEDSAVYLCASSSGMNTEAFFGQGTRLTVV.

The chain couples TRBV28 to TRBJ2-7; TRBD1 matches at 12 bases. This CDR3 spans 15 amino acids. Losses at the gene ends were 5 bases for V and 6 bases for J; bases not matched to a gene: 8. Germline CDR1 and CDR2: MDHEN and SYDVKM. CDR3 amino acids: CASSLGGTGGSEQYF. In nucleotides, the CDR3 is TGTGCCAGCAGTCTAGGGGGGACAGGGGGCTCCGAGCAGTACTTC.

This clone was detected once. The chain combines TRBV7-2 with TRBJ2-5; maybe TRBD1 (6 bases). Gene TRBJ2-7 matches the end of the DNA better, so the J call may be wrong. There are 14 residues in the CDR3. Germline lookup yields CDR1 SGHTA and CDR2 FQGNSA. CDR3 nucleotide sequence: TGTGCCAGCAGCAAACGACAGGACCACTACGAGCAGTACTTC. It specifies CASSKRQDHYEQYF.

This clone has just a few counts. The chain uses TRBV27 and TRBJ1-2; tentative D call: TRBD1 (6 bases). The CDR3 consists of 15 residues. The V gene lost 5 bases and the J gene lost 1 base, with 14 bases spanning the gap. Germline V gene data show CDR1 as MNHEY and CDR2 as SMNVEV (reference sequence). For the CDR3, the DNA is TGTGCCAGCAGTGGGCTGCAGGGGTTTAACTATGGCTACACCTTC. Its protein is CASSGLQGFNYGYTF.

V is TRBV5-1 and J is TRBJ2-7, with 7 bases lining up with TRBD1. Germline V gene data show CDR1 as SGHRS and CDR2 as YFSETQ. This CDR3 has 14 residues. Trimming at V came to 5 bases and at J to 2 bases, leaving 7 bases not matched to a gene. The CDR3, as DNA: TGCGCCAGCAGTGGAAGGACAGGAACCTACGAGCAGTACTTC. This sequence encodes CASSGRTGTYEQYF. Combining the CDR3 with reference TRBV5-1 and TRBJ2-7 gives the whole variable domain KAGVTQTPRYLIKTRGQQVTLSCSPISGHRSVSWYQQTPGQGLQFLFEYFSETQRNKGNFPGRFSGRQFSNSRSEMNVSTLELGDSALYLCASSGRTGTYEQYFGPGTRLTVT.

The CDR3 reads CASSLGGRASTDTQYF. Written as DNA, the CDR3 is TGTGCCAGCAGCTTGGGAGGGAGGGCAAGCACAGATACGCAGTATTTT. This chain connects TRBV5-4 to TRBJ2-3; TRBD2 agrees at 7 bases. Losses at the gene ends were 0 bases for V and 0 bases for J; bases not matched to a gene: 4. Germline values: CDR1 SGHNT, CDR2 YYREEE (reference sequence). This CDR3 has 16 amino acids.

The rearrangement joins TRBV4-3 to TRBJ2-1; TRBD2 agrees at 10 bases. Germline CDR1 reads LGHNA; CDR2 reads YSLEER. This CDR3 has 17 amino acids. The junction had 6 bases not matched to a gene; V was cut back by 4 bases and J by 0 bases. The CDR3 reads CASSPRTSGASYNEQFF. The CDR3 DNA sequence: TGCGCCAGCAGCCCCCGGACTAGCGGAGCCTCCTACAATGAGCAGTTCTTC.

This clone was counted only a few times. The V gene is TRBV5-6, the J gene TRBJ1-5; D is uncertain. The length of the CDR3 is 15 residues. V dropped 0 bases and J dropped 1 base, with 8 bases sitting between them. CDR1 and CDR2 from the germline V gene are SGHDT and YYEEEE. The CDR3 DNA reads as TGTGCCAGCAGCTTGGCAGGCTCGAGCAATCAGCCCCAGCATTTT. Translated: CASSLAGSSNQPQHF.

This chain connects TRBV6-5 to TRBJ1-1; 7 bases map to TRBD1. The germline V gene has CDR1 MNHEY and CDR2 SVGAGI. The trim removed 5 bases at V and 5 bases at J, leaving 11 bases unmatched. The CDR3 is 15 amino acids. CDR3 sequence (DNA): TGTGCCAGCAGTCCGCGCACAGGGGTCTTTACTGAAGCTTTCTTT. Translating it yields CASSPRTGVFTEAFF.

This clone was observed a handful of times. The V call is TRBV4-1, the J call TRBJ1-3, with D unclear. The CDR3 is 17 amino acids. With 1 base removed from V and 2 bases from J, the gap between germline ends came to 15 bases. The germline CDR1 and CDR2 sequences are MGHRA and YSYEKL. The CDR3 protein is CASSQAPAGYPGNTIYF. The CDR3 DNA reads as TGCGCCAGCAGCCAAGCGCCCGCGGGCTATCCTGGAAACACCATATATTTT.